The rows below give T cell receptor beta chains drawn from one sample of a study of blood T cells in healthy people across ages. TCRdb independently ran MiXCR on the 5' RACE reads; one entry per CDR3 protein. The table has about 780,000 distinct CDR3 sequences, roughly 24% seen once. The same specimen was also included in a second study, on T cells of mothers and their children.

The sample comprised blood. The receptor set was obtained from a boy younger than 18 in good health. CDR3s leave out the opening cysteine and the closing phenylalanine or tryptophan. Size values are once, few and many counts, or a class for expanded clones, and some rows have none.

.	TRBV5-1	ASSPSQVSYEQY
.	TRBV5-1	ASSLEPARGETQY
.	TRBV6-5	ASTSGTFGEQF
.	TRBV11-1	ASSSTGGSGVR
.	TRBV12-5	ASPRTELTGELF
.	TRBV6-5	ASSYSKAGGNGYA
.	TRBV6-6	ASSSHTSGQETQY
few	TRBV12-3/TRBV12-4	ASSLGRQGRSYEQY
.	TRBV15	ATSRNRDRDIQY
.	TRBV20-1	SARGDTWDYGYT
.	TRBV7-3	ASSLITGIGYT
.	TRBV29-1	SVEKVGRAGYEQF
few	TRBV5-1	ASSSGDEGNEQL
few	TRBV9	ASSPYLGGGGPETQY
few	TRBV4-1	ASSLTGLTNEKLF
.	TRBV7-9	ASSLRATSQDIQY
.	TRBV27	ASSFGQGSHNEQF
.	TRBV5-1	ASNLTGLINYGYT
few	TRBV5-1	ASSLTGVRSYEQY
.	TRBV27	ARLRCLTNTGELF
.	TRBV6-6	ASSYFPDGRSNQPQH
.	TRBV20-1	SAPETSGPSEQY
many	TRBV29-1	SVAPGTDTQY
few	TRBV10-3	AISESRGAMNTEAF
.	TRBV4-2	ACSQDYSVGGGELF
few	TRBV11-3	ASSRDYGTYNEQF
.	TRBV29-1	SVTGFPYGYT
few	TRBV10-3	AISARKGDSGYYEQF
once	TRBV10-3	AINGDSNQPQH